This TCR beta chain was captured in a study of T cells in localized non-small cell lung cancer. Whole-study findings and limits: The appearance of a median roughly 61 of the top 100 tumor clones was seen in adjacent lung. Greater T cell density in blood accompanied longer overall survival.

Repertoires were generated with immunoSEQ multiplex PCR, while TCRdb's copy carries only in-frame clones and drops some. The sample includes roughly 23,000 clones, approximately 90% of them seen just once. Remarks on this clone: Its cognate antigen is unknown.

Sequences were derived from peripheral blood, sampled before any cancer treatment. This TCR was sampled from a male donor at least 60 years old with stage I squamous cell lung carcinoma.

The CDR3 protein is CAISDNVSGNTIYF. For the CDR3, the DNA is TGTGCCATCAGTGATAATGTCTCTGGAAACACCATATATTTT. The rearrangement joins TRBV10-3 to TRBJ1-3, with D unresolved. V lost 3 bases and J lost 0, with 6 bases in between. Germline V CDR1 and CDR2: ENHRY, SYGVKD. The CDR3 is 14 amino acids.